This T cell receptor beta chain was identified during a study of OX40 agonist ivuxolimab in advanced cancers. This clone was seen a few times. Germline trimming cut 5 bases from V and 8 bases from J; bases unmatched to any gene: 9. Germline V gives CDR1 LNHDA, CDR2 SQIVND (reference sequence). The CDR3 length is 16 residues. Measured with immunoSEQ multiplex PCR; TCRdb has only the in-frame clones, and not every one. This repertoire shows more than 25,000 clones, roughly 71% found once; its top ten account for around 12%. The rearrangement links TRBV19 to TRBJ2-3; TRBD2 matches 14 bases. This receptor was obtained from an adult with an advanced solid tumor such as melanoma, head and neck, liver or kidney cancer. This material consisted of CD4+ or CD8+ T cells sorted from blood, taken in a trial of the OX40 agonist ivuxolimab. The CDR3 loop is CASSPPPGLAGVTQYF. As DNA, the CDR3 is TGTGCCAGTAGTCCCCCCCCGGGACTAGCGGGGGTTACGCAGTATTTT.